This T cell receptor beta chain originates from a study of T cell repertoires in cytomegalovirus infection. The overall study: The study used recently identified HLA-C-restricted and well-studied HLA-B-restricted CMV epitopes. CMV infection together with matching HLA type was indicated by public TCR beta signatures.

TCRdb passed the reads through MiXCR, listing each CDR3 protein once. In the table there are roughly 150,000 distinct CDR3 sequences, more than 30% of which are singletons. The ends were cut back, 2 bases at V and 5 bases at J, with 11 bases in the middle. In germline, CDR1 is SGHNT, CDR2 YYREEE (reference sequence). The CDR3 is 13 residues long. This clonotype occurred a few times. Its antigen is not identified. Study-wide results and caveats: The ex vivo response was dominated by HLA-C-restricted CMV-specific TCR beta clonotypes. Individuals carrying CMV plus the relevant HLA were identified by cumulative frequency of public TCR beta families.

This material consisted of CD8+ T cells from cultured PBMCs, taken from culture after CMV antigen stimulation. The genes are TRBV5-4 and TRBJ2-7, with a weak D call TRBD1 (7 bases). This clonotype originated in a human donor in good health (CMV status not recorded). Some clones in this sample may be carry-over from other donors' samples. CDR3 protein: CASSFQGGDEQYF. In nucleotides, the CDR3 is TGTGCCAGCAGCTTCCAGGGGGGCGACGAGCAGTACTTC. Based on the CDR3 plus reference TRBV5-4 and TRBJ2-7, the full variable domain is ETGVTQSPTHLIKTRGQQVTLRCSSQSGHNTVSWYQQALGQGPQFIFQYYREEENGRGNFPPRFSGLQFPNYSSELNVNALELDDSALYLCASSFQGGDEQYFGPGTRLTVT.